Following are 19 T cell receptor beta chains from one sample sequenced in a study of blood T cell repertoires in COVID-19. Assay used: immunoSEQ multiplex PCR; TCRdb lists only in-frame clones, some missing. The data contain 200,000 to 300,000 clones, more than 75% of them singletons. Sequences were obtained from peripheral blood. The receptors were sampled from an older woman with COVID-19, enrolled during active disease.

The chain recombines TRBV29-1 with TRBJ1-1; D might be TRBD1 (6 bases). Germline CDR1 reads SQVTM; CDR2 reads ANQGSEA. The V end was cut by 7 bases, the J end by 0 bases, with 12 bases between. The CDR3 has 13 amino acids. CDR3 in DNA: TGCAGCGCTCACAGGGATATGAACACTGAAGCTTTCTTT. Amino acid sequence: CSAHRDMNTEAFF.

The J gene is TRBJ1-4, the V gene TRBV10-3, with D perhaps TRBD1 (6 bases). Looked up from germline, CDR1 is ENHRY and CDR2 is SYGVKD. Trimming removed 7 bases at V and 7 bases at J, with 13 bases between. The CDR3 has 13 residues. CDR3 sequence: CAINQGLGEKLFF. The CDR3 DNA sequence: TGTGCCATCAATCAGGGGCTTGGTGAAAAACTGTTTTTT.

The chain recombines TRBV5-1 with TRBJ1-2, with 8 nucleotides matching TRBD1. The CDR3 contains 16 residues. Per the germline V gene, CDR1 is SGHRS and CDR2 is YFSETQ. The V segment lost 0 bases and the J segment 0 bases; nucleotides outside the gene matches: 4. The CDR3: CASSLAWDRTNYGYTF. Written as DNA, the CDR3 is TGCGCCAGCAGCTTGGCCTGGGACAGGACTAACTATGGCTACACCTTC.

This sequence joins TRBV11-3 and TRBJ1-6; TRBD1 is a possible D gene (6 bases). V dropped 1 base and J dropped 10 bases, with 20 bases sitting between them. CDR3 length: 17 amino acids. Germline V gene lookup returns CDR1 SGHNT and CDR2 YENEEA. CDR3 sequence: CASSLVTGRFLNSPLHF. In nucleotides, the CDR3 is TGTGCCAGCAGCTTAGTTACAGGGCGGTTTCTTAACTCACCCCTCCACTTT.

This clone came up once. The chain carries TRBV5-6 and TRBJ2-7; no reliable D call. V gave up 0 bases and J gave up 2 bases, with 12 bases separating them. The CDR3 has 15 residues. Looked up from germline, CDR1 is SGHDT and CDR2 is YYEEEE. The DNA of the CDR3 is TGTGCCAGCAGCTTGGAACTTTCCCCGACCTACGAGCAGTACTTC. Protein sequence: CASSLELSPTYEQYF.

The table lists this clone with a count of one. The V call is TRBV28, the J call TRBJ1-2, with D unresolved. V lost 4 bases and J lost 4, with 13 bases in between. CDR3 length: 14 residues. CDR1 is MDHEN, CDR2 SYDVKM, per germline. Written as DNA, the CDR3 is TGTGCCAGCAGTTCTCCCGGGAGAGCCTATGGCTACACCTTC. This translates into CASSSPGRAYGYTF.

This clone was found once. This chain links TRBV19 with TRBJ1-2, with TRBD1 matching over 7 bases. CDR3 length equals 14 residues. CDR1 is LNHDA and CDR2 is SQIVND in the germline V gene (reference sequence). J lost 4 bases, V lost 5 bases, and 7 bases had no gene match. The CDR3 protein is CASSAGTVSYGYTF. In DNA form, the CDR3 reads TGTGCCAGTAGTGCCGGGACAGTCAGCTATGGCTACACCTTC.

The rearrangement uses TRBV7-6 and TRBJ1-6; D is possibly TRBD1 (6 bases). Germline V CDR1 and CDR2: SGHVS, FNYEAQ. CDR3 length: 15 residues. V shed 5 bases and J shed 6 bases, with 14 bases lying between them. The CDR3 DNA reads as TGTGCCAGCAGCCGGACCGGGGACATTAATTCACCCCTCCACTTT. Translating gives CASSRTGDINSPLHF.

The chain is built from TRBV7-9 and TRBJ1-1, with unresolved D. CDR1 SEHNR and CDR2 FQNEAQ come from the germline V gene (reference sequence). The CDR3 contains 14 residues. Between the trimmed V and J ends, which lost 7 bases and 1 base, there was a span of 13 bases. DNA of the CDR3: TGTGCCAGCATCGGCTCGGTAGCGAACACTGAAGCTTTCTTT. Translation: CASIGSVANTEAFF. Variable domain in full (rest from reference TRBV7-9 and TRBJ1-1): DTGVSQNPRHKITKRGQNVTFRCDPISEHNRLYWYRQTLGQGPEFLTYFQNEAQLEKSRLLSDRFSAERPKGSFSTLEIQRTEQGDSAMYLCASIGSVANTEAFFGQGTRLTVV.

The gene calls are TRBV24-1 and TRBJ1-5, with 11 positions matching TRBD1. This CDR3 spans 15 amino acids. Unmatched junction bases numbered 3, after V lost 7 bases and J lost 2 bases. The germline V gene encodes CDR1 KGHDR and CDR2 SFDVKD. The CDR3 reads CATRGTGGGNQPQHF. Here the CDR3 DNA reads TGTGCCACCAGGGGGACAGGGGGTGGCAATCAGCCCCAGCATTTT.

This chain connects TRBV5-5 to TRBJ1-2; D call uncertain. The CDR3 totals 15 residues. In germline, CDR1 is SGHKS, CDR2 YYEKEE (reference sequence). Trimming stripped 4 bases from V and 2 bases from J, with 15 bases between. The CDR3 sequence is CASSQYATVNYGYTF. The CDR3 DNA sequence: TGTGCCAGCAGCCAATACGCTACAGTAAACTATGGCTACACCTTC.

The rearrangement joins TRBV7-8 to TRBJ2-3; 7 bases align to TRBD2. V lost 3 bases and J lost 6; bases outside the gene matches: 12. Germline lookup yields CDR1 SGHVS and CDR2 FQNEAQ. CDR3 length equals 16 residues. This CDR3 reads CASSFTSRGSMDTQYF. DNA of the CDR3: TGTGCCAGCAGCTTCACGTCTCGCGGGAGTATGGATACGCAGTATTTT.

This chain links TRBV12-3 or TRBV12-4 with TRBJ1-2, with a possible D match to TRBD1 (5 bases). Trimming took 5 bases from V and 9 from J, leaving 13 bases between them. CDR3 length: 12 residues. The CDR3 reads CASSLLRGSYTF. CDR3 bases: TGTGCCAGCAGTCTACTTCGGGGGAGCTACACCTTC.

Points on this clone: A much larger clonotype is one base distant, so this may be a read error. The rearrangement links TRBV11-2 to TRBJ2-7, with TRBD1 identical over 9 bases. Trimming took 5 bases from V and 2 from J; bases not matched to a gene: 4. Germline V gives CDR1 SGHAT, CDR2 FQNNGV. This CDR3 region has 14 residues. CDR3 in DNA: TGTGCCAGCAGCCCTGGACAGGGGCCCTACGAGCAGTACTTC. Translated, it gives CASSPGQGPYEQYF.

The chain employs TRBV29-1 and TRBJ2-7; 11 nucleotides line up with TRBD2. CDR1 is SQVTM and CDR2 is ANQGSEA in the germline V gene. This CDR3 has 14 residues. V trimming: 3 bases; J trimming: 2 bases; junction bases outside the gene matches: 3. DNA for the CDR3: TGCAGCGTTGATACTAGCGGGAGTCCCTACGAGCAGTACTTC. Protein: CSVDTSGSPYEQYF.

As for this clone: Within the sample, other DNA sequences also encode this same CDR3. This chain connects TRBV7-9 to TRBJ1-2; D perhaps matches TRBD1 (6 bases). Deletions cut 1 base from V and 2 bases from J, with 8 bases between. Germline V gene lookup returns CDR1 SEHNR and CDR2 FQNEAQ (reference sequence). The CDR3 loop spans 14 amino acids. CDR3 in DNA: TGTGCCAGCAGCTTAGGCCAGGGGAACTATGGCTACACCTTC. Translated: CASSLGQGNYGYTF.

This chain joins TRBV28 and TRBJ1-4; no reliable D call. Looked up from germline, CDR1 is MDHEN and CDR2 is SYDVKM. The CDR3 is 14 amino acids. V shed 6 bases and J shed 4 bases, with 12 bases lying between them. The CDR3 region is CASSSGSLNEKLFF. CDR3 nucleotide sequence: TGTGCCAGCAGCTCCGGGTCCCTTAATGAAAAACTGTTTTTT.

This rearrangement joins TRBV6-1 to TRBJ1-1; D unresolved. The CDR3 consists of 14 residues. Between the trimmed V and J ends, which lost 3 bases and 7 bases, there was a span of 15 bases. Germline V gives CDR1 MNHNS, CDR2 SASEGT. The CDR3 protein is CASSEARAKFEAFF. The DNA of the CDR3 is TGTGCCAGCAGTGAGGCCCGAGCGAAATTTGAAGCTTTCTTT.

This clone appeared a single time. J is TRBJ2-1 and V is TRBV7-3; 12 bases agree with TRBD2. The CDR3 extends over 16 amino acids. With 5 bases clipped from V and 0 bases from J, the junction kept 2 bases outside the gene matches. Germline CDR1 is SGHTA and CDR2 is FQGTGA. CDR3 sequence (DNA): TGTGCCAGCAGCCCTAGCGGGAGGGTCTCCTACAATGAGCAGTTCTTC. Amino acid sequence: CASSPSGRVSYNEQFF.